This T cell receptor beta chain stems from a study of CD8 T cell repertoires and HIV-1 epitope variants. On the study more broadly: Twenty-five autologous and known Gag and Nef epitope variant peptides each stimulated T cells separately. Controls were a CMV, EBV and flu pool, Ebola AY9, and no peptide. Tested: three Gag epitope families, Nef HW9 and YT9. General study points: Some 10 antigen-specific TCR beta clonotypes were found; about 6 seemed cross-reactive to variants.

The V end was cut by 6 bases, the J end by 0 bases, with 8 bases between. The germline V gene encodes CDR1 SGHDN and CDR2 FVKESK. The CDR3 consists of 14 residues. Profiled with immunoSEQ multiplex PCR; TCRdb holds only in-frame clones, not every one. Of around 6,000 clones detected, approximately 73% appear once; the ten largest clones hold about 39%. Relative to its sample, this clone is medium-sized. The target antigen is unknown. Sequenced material: cultured CD8+ T cells derived from PBMCs. The J gene is TRBJ2-2, the V gene TRBV14; D not resolved. This sequence originates from a male donor with HIV. For the CDR3, the DNA is TGTGCCAGCAGGCTAGAAGCGAACACCGGGGAGCTGTTTTTT. It encodes CASRLEANTGELFF.